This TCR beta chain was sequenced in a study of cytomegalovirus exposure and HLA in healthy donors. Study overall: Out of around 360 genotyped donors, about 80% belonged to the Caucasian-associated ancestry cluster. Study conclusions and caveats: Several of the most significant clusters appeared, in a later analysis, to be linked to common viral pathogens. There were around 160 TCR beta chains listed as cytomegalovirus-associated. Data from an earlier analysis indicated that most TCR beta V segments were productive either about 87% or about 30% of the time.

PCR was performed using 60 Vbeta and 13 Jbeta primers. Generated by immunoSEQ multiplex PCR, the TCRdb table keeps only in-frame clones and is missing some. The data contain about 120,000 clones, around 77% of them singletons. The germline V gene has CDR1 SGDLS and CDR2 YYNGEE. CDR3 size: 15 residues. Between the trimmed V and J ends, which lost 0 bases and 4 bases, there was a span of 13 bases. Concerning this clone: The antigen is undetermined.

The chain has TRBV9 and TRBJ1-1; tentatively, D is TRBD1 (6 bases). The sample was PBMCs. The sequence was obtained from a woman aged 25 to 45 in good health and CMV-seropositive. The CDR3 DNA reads TGTGCCAGCAGCGTAGGGGAGGGGGGGCCCACTGAAGCTTTCTTT. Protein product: CASSVGEGGPTEAFF.